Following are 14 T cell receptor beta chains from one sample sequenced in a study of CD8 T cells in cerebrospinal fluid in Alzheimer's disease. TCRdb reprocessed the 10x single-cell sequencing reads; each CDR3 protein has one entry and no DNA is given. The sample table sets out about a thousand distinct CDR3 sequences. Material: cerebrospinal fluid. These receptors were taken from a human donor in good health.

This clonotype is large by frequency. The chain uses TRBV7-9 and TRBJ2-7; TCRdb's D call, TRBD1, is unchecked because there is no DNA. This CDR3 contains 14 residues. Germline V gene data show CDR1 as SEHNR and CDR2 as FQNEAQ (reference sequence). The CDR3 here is CASSLNPGGNEQYF.

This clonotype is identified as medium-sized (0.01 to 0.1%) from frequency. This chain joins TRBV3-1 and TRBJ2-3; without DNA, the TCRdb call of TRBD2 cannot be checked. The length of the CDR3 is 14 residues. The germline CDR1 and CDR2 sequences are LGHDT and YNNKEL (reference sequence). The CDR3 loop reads CASSQGAGEDTQYF.

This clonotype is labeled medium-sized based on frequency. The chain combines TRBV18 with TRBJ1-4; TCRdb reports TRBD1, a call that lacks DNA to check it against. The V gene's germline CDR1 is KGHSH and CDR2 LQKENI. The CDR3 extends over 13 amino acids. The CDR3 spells CASSVQGNEKLFF.

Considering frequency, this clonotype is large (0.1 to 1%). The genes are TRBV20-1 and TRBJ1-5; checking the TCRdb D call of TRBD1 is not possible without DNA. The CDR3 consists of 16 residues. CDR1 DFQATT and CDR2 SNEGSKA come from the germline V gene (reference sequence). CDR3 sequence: CSARANRVYSNQPQHF.

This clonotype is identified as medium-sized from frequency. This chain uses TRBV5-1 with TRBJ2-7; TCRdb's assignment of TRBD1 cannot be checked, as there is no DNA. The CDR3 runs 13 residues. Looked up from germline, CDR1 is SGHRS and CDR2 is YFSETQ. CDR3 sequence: CASSYDSIYEQYF. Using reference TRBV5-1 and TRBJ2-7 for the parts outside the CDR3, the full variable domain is KAGVTQTPRYLIKTRGQQVTLSCSPISGHRSVSWYQQTPGQGLQFLFEYFSETQRNKGNFPGRFSGRQFSNSRSEMNVSTLELGDSALYLCASSYDSIYEQYFGPGTRLTVT.

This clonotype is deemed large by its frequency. CDR3 amino acids: CASNPGLNTEAFF. The chain joins TRBV12-3 or TRBV12-4 to TRBJ1-1. The CDR3 length is 13 residues.

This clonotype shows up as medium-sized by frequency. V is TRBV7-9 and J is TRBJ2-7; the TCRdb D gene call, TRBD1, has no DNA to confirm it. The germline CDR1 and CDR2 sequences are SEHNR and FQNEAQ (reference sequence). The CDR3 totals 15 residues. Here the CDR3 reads CASRPWGAEGYEQYF.

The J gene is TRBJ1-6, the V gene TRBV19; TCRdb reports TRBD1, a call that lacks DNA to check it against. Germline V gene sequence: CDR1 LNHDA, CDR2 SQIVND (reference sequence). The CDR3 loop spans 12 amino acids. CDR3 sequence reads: CATGALNSPLHF. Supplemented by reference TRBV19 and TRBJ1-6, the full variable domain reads DGGITQSPKYLFRKEGQNVTLSCEQNLNHDAMYWYRQDPGQGLRLIYYSQIVNDFQKGDIAEGYSVSREKKESFPLTVTSAQKNPTAFYLCATGALNSPLHFGNGTRLTVT.

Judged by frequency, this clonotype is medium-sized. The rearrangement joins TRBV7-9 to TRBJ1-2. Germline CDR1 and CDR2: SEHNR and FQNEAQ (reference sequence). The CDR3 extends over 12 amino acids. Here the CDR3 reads CASTSGGYGYTF.

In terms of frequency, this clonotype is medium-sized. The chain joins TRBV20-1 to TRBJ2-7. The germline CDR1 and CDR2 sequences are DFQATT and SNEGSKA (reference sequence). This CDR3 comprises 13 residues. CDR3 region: CSARDLVSRKQYF.

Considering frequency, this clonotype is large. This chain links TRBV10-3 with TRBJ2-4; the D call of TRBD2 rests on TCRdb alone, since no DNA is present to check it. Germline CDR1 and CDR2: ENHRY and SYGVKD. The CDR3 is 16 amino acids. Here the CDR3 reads CAISDSTSGSKNIQYF.

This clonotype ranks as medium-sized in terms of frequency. Here the CDR3 reads CATSDYSGGSYNEQFF. This chain uses TRBV24-1 with TRBJ2-1; with no DNA, the TCRdb D assignment of TRBD2 cannot be verified. CDR3 length: 16 amino acids. Per the germline V gene, CDR1 is KGHDR and CDR2 is SFDVKD.

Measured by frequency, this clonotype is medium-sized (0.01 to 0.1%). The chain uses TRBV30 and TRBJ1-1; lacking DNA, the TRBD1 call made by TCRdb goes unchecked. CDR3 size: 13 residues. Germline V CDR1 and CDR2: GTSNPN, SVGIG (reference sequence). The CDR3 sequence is CAWSGDGRTEAFF.

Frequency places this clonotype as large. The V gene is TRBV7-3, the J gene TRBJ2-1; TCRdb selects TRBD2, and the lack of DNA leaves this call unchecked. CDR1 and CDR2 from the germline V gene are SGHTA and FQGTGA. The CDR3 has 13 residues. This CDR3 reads CASSPTSSGEQFF.